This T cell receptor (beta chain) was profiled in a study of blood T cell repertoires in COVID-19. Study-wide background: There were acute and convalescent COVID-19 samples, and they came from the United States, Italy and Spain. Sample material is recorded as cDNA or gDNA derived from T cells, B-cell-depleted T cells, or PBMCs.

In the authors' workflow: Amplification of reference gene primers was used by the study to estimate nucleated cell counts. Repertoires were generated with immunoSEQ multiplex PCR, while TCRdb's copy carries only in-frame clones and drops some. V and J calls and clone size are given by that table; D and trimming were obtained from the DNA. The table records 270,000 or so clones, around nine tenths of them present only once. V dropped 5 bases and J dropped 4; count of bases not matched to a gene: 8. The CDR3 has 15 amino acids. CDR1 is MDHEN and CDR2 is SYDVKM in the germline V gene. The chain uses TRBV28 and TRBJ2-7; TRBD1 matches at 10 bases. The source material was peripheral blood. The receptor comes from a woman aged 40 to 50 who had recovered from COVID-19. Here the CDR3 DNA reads TGTGCCAGCAGTCAGAGGACAGGGGGACGATACGAGCAGTACTTC. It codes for CASSQRTGGRYEQYF. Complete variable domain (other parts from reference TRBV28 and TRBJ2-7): DVKVTQSSRYLVKRTGEKVFLECVQDMDHENMFWYRQDPGLGLRLIYFSYDVKMKEKGDIPEGYSVSREKKERFSLILESASTNQTSMYLCASSQRTGGRYEQYFGPGTRLTVT.